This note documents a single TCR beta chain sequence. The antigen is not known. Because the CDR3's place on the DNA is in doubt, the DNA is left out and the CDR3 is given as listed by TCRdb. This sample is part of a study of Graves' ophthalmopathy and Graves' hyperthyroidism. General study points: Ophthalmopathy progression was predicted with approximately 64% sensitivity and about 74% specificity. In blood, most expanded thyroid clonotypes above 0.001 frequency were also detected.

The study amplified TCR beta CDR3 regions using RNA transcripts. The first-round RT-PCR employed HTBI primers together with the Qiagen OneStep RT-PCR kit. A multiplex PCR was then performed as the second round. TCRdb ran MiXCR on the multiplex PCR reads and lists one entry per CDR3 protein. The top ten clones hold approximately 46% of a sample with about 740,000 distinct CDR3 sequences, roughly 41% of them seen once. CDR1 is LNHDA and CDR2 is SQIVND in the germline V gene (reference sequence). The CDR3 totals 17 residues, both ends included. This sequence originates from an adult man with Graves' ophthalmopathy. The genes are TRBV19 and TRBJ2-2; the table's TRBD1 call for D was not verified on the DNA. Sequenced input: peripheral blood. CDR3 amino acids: CASTDPGQGSVSGSCFF.